The 24 T cell receptor beta chains in this list originate from one sample, sequenced in a study of T-cell reconstitution after alpha-beta-depleted transplantation in children. TCRbeta library preparation incorporated unique molecular identifiers. MiXCR, run by TCRdb on the PCR reads, gives a single entry per CDR3 protein. Here the sample spans hundreds of thousands of distinct CDR3 sequences, 10% being singletons. The source material was PBMCs from the stem cell graft donor, sampled from the stem cell graft. The receptors here all came from a human donor who donated a stem cell graft to a child with acute myeloid leukemia.

This clonotype has only a few counts. The rearrangement uses TRBV20-1 and TRBJ1-2; tentatively, D is TRBD1 (6 bases). The CDR3 is made up of 15 amino acids. V shed 0 bases and J shed 4 bases, with 15 bases lying between them. Germline-derived CDR1 and CDR2 are DFQATT and SNEGSKA (reference sequence). The CDR3 here is CSARDRTRGGYGYTF. The CDR3 bases are TGCAGTGCTAGAGATCGAACCAGGGGTGGCTATGGCTACACCTTC.

This clonotype appeared many times. The chain uses TRBV5-1 and TRBJ2-5; 7 bases are a match to TRBD1. V lost 4 bases and J lost 5; bases outside the gene matches: 11. This CDR3 has 15 residues. In germline, CDR1 is SGHRS, CDR2 YFSETQ. The chain's CDR3 is CASSGMGDSAETQYF. CDR3 DNA: TGCGCCAGCAGCGGTATGGGGGACAGTGCGGAGACCCAGTACTTC.

In this sample, this clonotype turned up many times. This chain uses TRBV28 with TRBJ1-5; TRBD1 matches at 7 bases. This CDR3 is built from 16 residues. V shed 6 bases, J shed 4 bases, and the junction held 12 bases outside the gene matches. Germline values: CDR1 MDHEN, CDR2 SYDVKM. For the CDR3, the DNA is TGTGCCAGCAGACCTAGGACAGGCTTCCCTAATCAGCCCCAGCATTTT. Its translation is CASRPRTGFPNQPQHF.

This clonotype was recorded at least ten times. This chain connects TRBV5-1 to TRBJ1-1; D is uncertain. V lost 0 bases and J lost 5, with 8 bases in between. The CDR3 spans 13 residues. CDR1 and CDR2 (germline): SGHRS, YFSETQ. CDR3 nucleotide sequence: TGCGCCAGCAGCTTGGGTCTGGGAACTGAAGCTTTCTTT. It codes for CASSLGLGTEAFF.

In this sample, this clonotype turned up a few times. This sequence joins TRBV12-3 or TRBV12-4 and TRBJ2-2, with 7 bases aligning to TRBD1. The CDR3 loop spans 16 amino acids. Trimming cost V 5 bases and J 2 bases; bases outside gene matches: 8. The CDR3 bases are TGTGCCAGCAGTCCCCGTAGGGGGCCCAACACCGGGGAGCTGTTTTTT. This translates into CASSPRRGPNTGELFF.

This chain joins TRBV20-1 and TRBJ2-1, with a weak D call TRBD2 (5 bases). Trimming took 5 bases from V and 9 from J, leaving 20 bases between them. Germline CDR1 is DFQATT and CDR2 is SNEGSKA (reference sequence). This CDR3 is 14 amino acids long. The CDR3 DNA reads as TGCAGTGCTCGTGAGGGCGCCAACCGGCCTGAGCAGTTCTTC. It encodes CSAREGANRPEQFF.

The chain links TRBV18 to TRBJ2-7; D gene unclear. Looked up from germline, CDR1 is KGHSH and CDR2 is LQKENI. This CDR3 spans 13 amino acids. V lost 3 bases to trimming and J lost 5 bases, with 11 bases between them. In DNA form, the CDR3 reads TGTGCCAGCTCACCCCACCCATCGGACGAGCAGTACTTC. It encodes CASSPHPSDEQYF.

This clonotype was counted between two and nine times. This sequence joins TRBV30 and TRBJ2-7; D remains ambiguous. The CDR3 extends over 13 amino acids. Germline V CDR1 and CDR2: GTSNPN, SVGIG (reference sequence). V dropped 2 bases and J dropped 6 bases, with 14 bases sitting between them. CDR3 sequence: CAWSLAVMGEQYF. CDR3 nucleotide sequence: TGTGCCTGGAGTCTGGCTGTTATGGGCGAGCAGTACTTC.

This clonotype occurred many times. This chain connects TRBV20-1 to TRBJ2-7; D is unclear. The ends were cut back, 4 bases at V and 4 bases at J, with 23 bases in the middle. CDR1 DFQATT and CDR2 SNEGSKA come from the germline V gene (reference sequence). The CDR3 spans 16 residues. The CDR3 protein is CSANKASRQTTYEQYF. CDR3 coding DNA: TGCAGTGCTAATAAAGCTAGTCGGCAGACAACATACGAGCAGTACTTC.

This clonotype was picked up a small number of times. V and J are TRBV12-3 or TRBV12-4 and TRBJ1-5; possibly TRBD1 for D (5 bases). Deletions cut 3 bases from V and 1 base from J, with 10 bases between. The CDR3 is 15 residues long. The CDR3 region is CASSFHRGSNQPQHF. As DNA, the CDR3 is TGTGCCAGCAGTTTCCATCGGGGGAGCAATCAGCCCCAGCATTTT.

This chain connects TRBV14 to TRBJ1-1; 11 bases agree with TRBD1. The CDR3 runs 13 residues. The V segment lost 1 base and the J segment 13 bases; nucleotides outside the gene matches: 5. Germline CDR1 and CDR2: SGHDN and FVKESK. CDR3 nucleotide sequence: TGTGCCAGCAGCCAAGTAACGGGACAGGGGGGTTTCTTT. Translated, it gives CASSQVTGQGGFF. Using reference TRBV14 and TRBJ1-1 for the parts outside the CDR3, the full variable domain is EAGVTQFPSHSVIEKGQTVTLRCDPISGHDNLYWYRRVMGKEIKFLLHFVKESKQDESGMPNNRFLAERTGGTYSTLKVQPAELEDSGVYFCASSQVTGQGGFFGQGTRLTVV.

This clonotype has just a few counts. The rearrangement joins TRBV6-5 to TRBJ2-1; D gene unclear. The CDR3 totals 15 residues. V dropped 4 bases and J dropped 8 bases, with 18 bases sitting between them. Germline loops: CDR1 MNHEY, CDR2 SVGAGI. CDR3 region: CASSLLGSLRDEQFF. DNA for the CDR3: TGTGCCAGCAGTTTACTGGGGTCCCTTAGGGATGAGCAGTTCTTC.

The table lists this clonotype with a few counts. The chain carries TRBV4-3 and TRBJ2-1; tentatively, D is TRBD1 or TRBD2 (6 bases each). This CDR3 has 15 amino acids. Germline assignment: CDR1 LGHNA and CDR2 YSLEER. V lost 1 base and J 3 bases, leaving 10 bases between the germline ends. The CDR3 nucleotides read TGCGCCAGCAGCCAAGGGGGGGCGGTCTACAATGAGCAGTTCTTC. Protein: CASSQGGAVYNEQFF.

This clonotype was seen only a few times. V is TRBV18 and J is TRBJ2-5; 7 bases are shared with TRBD1. Trimming at V came to 0 bases and at J to 3 bases, leaving 1 base not matched to a gene. Germline loops: CDR1 KGHSH, CDR2 LQKENI. The CDR3 runs 14 residues. CDR3: CASSPPGTEETQYF. DNA for the CDR3: TGTGCCAGCTCACCACCCGGGACAGAAGAGACCCAGTACTTC.

This clonotype was counted only a few times. In DNA form, the CDR3 reads TGTGCCTGGAGTGGGGTGGAGACCCAGTACTTC. It is translated as CAWSGVETQYF. The V call is TRBV30, the J call TRBJ2-5; D call uncertain. The germline gives CDR1 GTSNPN, CDR2 SVGIG (reference sequence). V lost 1 base and J lost 5, with 5 bases in between. The CDR3 is 11 residues long.

A few counts support this clonotype. The chain employs TRBV7-9 and TRBJ1-4, with D perhaps matching TRBD1 (5 bases). The CDR3 totals 14 residues. V lost 5 bases, J lost 6 bases, and 13 bases lay in between. CDR1 is SEHNR, CDR2 FQNEAQ, per germline (reference sequence). CDR3 in amino acids: CASSPSGRDEKLFF. CDR3 DNA: TGTGCCAGCAGCCCATCAGGGAGGGATGAAAAACTGTTTTTT.

This clonotype was seen ten or more times. V usage is TRBV12-3 or TRBV12-4 and J usage is TRBJ2-3, with TRBD2 as a possible D gene (5 bases). Trimming took off 6 bases at V and 6 bases at J, with 19 bases between the two ends. The CDR3 length is 15 residues. The CDR3 reads CASSPGGLLGDTQYF. CDR3 DNA sequence: TGTGCCAGCAGCCCAGGCGGACTTCTGGGGGATACGCAGTATTTT.

This clonotype came up many times. The chain links TRBV12-3 or TRBV12-4 to TRBJ2-7; D might be TRBD1 or TRBD2, each matching 5 bases. This CDR3 is built from 13 residues. Trimming cost V 3 bases and J 5 bases, with 11 bases left between them. The DNA of the CDR3 is TGTGCCAGCAGTTTTGGGGGTAGCGACGAGCAGTACTTC. It yields the protein CASSFGGSDEQYF.

The table lists this clonotype with a few counts. In nucleotides, the CDR3 is TGTGCCACCAGTGACCCAATGAGGGGGGGGACTAGCGGGAGGAGCCAACAGTTCTTC. Translated: CATSDPMRGGTSGRSQQFF. The rearrangement links TRBV24-1 to TRBJ2-1; 15 nucleotides match TRBD2. Germline lookup yields CDR1 KGHDR and CDR2 SFDVKD. The CDR3 covers 19 residues. V shed 4 bases and J 13 bases; nucleotides not matched to a gene: 19.

The chain links TRBV2 to TRBJ2-7; a possible D gene is TRBD1 (6 bases). There are 13 residues in the CDR3. Germline V gene lookup returns CDR1 SNHLY and CDR2 FYNNEI. Trimming stripped 8 bases from V and 5 bases from J, with 16 bases between. CDR3 loop: CASSVWGRDEQYF. The CDR3 nucleotides read TGTGCCAGCTCTGTGTGGGGGCGCGACGAGCAGTACTTC.

This clonotype was observed a handful of times. V usage is TRBV10-3 and J usage is TRBJ2-7; D may be TRBD2 (6 bases). V was pared by 6 bases and J by 4 bases, with 13 bases between. The CDR3 loop spans 13 amino acids. CDR1 is ENHRY and CDR2 is SYGVKD in the germline V gene. CDR3 sequence reads: CAISGDWAYEQYF. The CDR3 DNA sequence: TGTGCCATCAGCGGGGACTGGGCGTACGAGCAGTACTTC.

CDR3 residues: CASSLGTRGTGELFF. The DNA of the CDR3 is TGTGCCAGCAGTTTAGGCACCAGGGGCACCGGGGAGCTGTTTTTT. The V gene is TRBV27, the J gene TRBJ2-2; D is possibly TRBD1 (6 bases). Germline V gene lookup returns CDR1 MNHEY and CDR2 SMNVEV (reference sequence). V lost 2 bases, J lost 4 bases, and 11 bases lay in between. This CDR3 has 15 residues.

At least ten counts were recorded for this clonotype. This chain joins TRBV28 and TRBJ2-7; TRBD1 matches 8 bases. CDR1 MDHEN and CDR2 SYDVKM come from the germline V gene. V shed 2 bases, J shed 5 bases, and the junction held 8 bases outside the gene matches. The length of the CDR3 is 15 residues. As DNA, the CDR3 is TGTGCCAGCAGTTTAGGGTCGGCAGGGGGCAACGAGCAGTACTTC. It specifies CASSLGSAGGNEQYF.

This clonotype was recorded a few times. This rearrangement joins TRBV7-9 to TRBJ2-7; TRBD2 might be the D (6 bases). Germline CDR1 SEHNR, CDR2 FQNEAQ (reference sequence). With 1 base removed from V and 0 bases from J, the gap between germline ends came to 10 bases. The CDR3 totals 15 residues. CDR3 region: CASSLDRGSSYEQYF. The CDR3, as DNA: TGTGCCAGCAGCTTAGACCGGGGGAGCTCCTACGAGCAGTACTTC.